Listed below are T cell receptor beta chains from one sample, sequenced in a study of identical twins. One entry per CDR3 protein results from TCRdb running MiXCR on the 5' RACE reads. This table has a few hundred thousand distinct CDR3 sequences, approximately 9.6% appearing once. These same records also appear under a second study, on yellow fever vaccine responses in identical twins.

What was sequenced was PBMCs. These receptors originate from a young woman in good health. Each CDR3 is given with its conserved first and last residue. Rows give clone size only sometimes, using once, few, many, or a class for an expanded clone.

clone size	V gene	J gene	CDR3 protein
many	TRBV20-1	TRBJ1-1	CSARDRGNTEAFF
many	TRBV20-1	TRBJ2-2	CSARRGAGELFF
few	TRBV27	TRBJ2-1	CASRDRGLNEQFF
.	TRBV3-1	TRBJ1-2	CASSQPGQGYGYTF
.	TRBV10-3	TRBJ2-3	CAINRGPASTDTQYF
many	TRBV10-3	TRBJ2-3	CAISELAGGTTDTQYF
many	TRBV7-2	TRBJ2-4	CASSSRGKNIQYF
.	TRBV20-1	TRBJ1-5	CSASQGEGQPQHF
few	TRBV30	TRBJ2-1	CAWSRWAGEANEQFF
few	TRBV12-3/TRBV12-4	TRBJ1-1	CASSDLGNTEAFF
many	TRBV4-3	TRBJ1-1	CASSQDGRTEAFF
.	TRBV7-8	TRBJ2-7	CASSSGARGGSYEQYF
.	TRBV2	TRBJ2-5	CASSALDRGEYQETQYF
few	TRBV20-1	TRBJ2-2	CSARVSSGAGELFF
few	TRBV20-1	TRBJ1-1	CSAREKDRGTEAFF
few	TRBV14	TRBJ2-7	CASSQALTGGIYEQYF
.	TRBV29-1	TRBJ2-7	CSVAHGLEPSYEQYF
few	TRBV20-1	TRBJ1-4	CSARAPNEKLFF
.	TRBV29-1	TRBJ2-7	CSGGTGFGYEQYF
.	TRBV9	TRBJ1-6	CASSPGTGGRPLHF
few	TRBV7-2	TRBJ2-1	CASSFRDRGYNEQFF
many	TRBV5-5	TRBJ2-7	CASSWTPGGEQYF
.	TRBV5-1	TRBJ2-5	CASNPSGGGETQYF
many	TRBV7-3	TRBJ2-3	CASSSRTKTDTQYF
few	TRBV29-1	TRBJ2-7	CSVVWGPYEQYF
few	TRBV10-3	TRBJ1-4	CAIRASSPNEKLFF
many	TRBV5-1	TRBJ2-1	CASSATGAPYNEQFF
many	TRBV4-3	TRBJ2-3	CASSQVNGPGEWNTQYF
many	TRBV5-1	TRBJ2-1	CASDSRLAGGANEQFF
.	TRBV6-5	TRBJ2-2	CASRGGPGELFF
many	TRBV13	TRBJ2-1	CASSYSGRALYEQFF
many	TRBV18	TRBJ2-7	CASSQGHGYEQYF
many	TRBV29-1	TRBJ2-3	CSARSVADTQYF
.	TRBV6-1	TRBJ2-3	CASSTGTSSRDTQYF
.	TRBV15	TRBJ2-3	CATSRDIGSGQRPTDTQYF
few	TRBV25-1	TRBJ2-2	CASRRAGGITGELFF
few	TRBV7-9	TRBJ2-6	CASSAGTGAGANVLTF
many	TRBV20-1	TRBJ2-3	CSASVRGKTDTQYF
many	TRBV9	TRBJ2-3	CASSPRWQSSDTQYF
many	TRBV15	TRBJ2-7	CATSRGTPSYEQYF
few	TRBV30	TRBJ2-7	CASDQTGGGEQYF
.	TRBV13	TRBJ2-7	CASSLSKKVGGRIGEQYF
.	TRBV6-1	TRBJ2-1	CASTQPLGQGGNEQFF
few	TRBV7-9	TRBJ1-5	CASSHTGGGNQPQHF
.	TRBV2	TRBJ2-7	CASNTLAGEGEQYF
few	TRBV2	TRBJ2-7	CASKGGALPYEQYF
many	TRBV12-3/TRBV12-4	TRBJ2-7	CASSRGRSENF
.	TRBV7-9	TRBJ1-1	CASSLDTLNTEAFF
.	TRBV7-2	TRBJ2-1	CASSARLDNEQFF
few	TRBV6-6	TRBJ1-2	CASSANYGYTF